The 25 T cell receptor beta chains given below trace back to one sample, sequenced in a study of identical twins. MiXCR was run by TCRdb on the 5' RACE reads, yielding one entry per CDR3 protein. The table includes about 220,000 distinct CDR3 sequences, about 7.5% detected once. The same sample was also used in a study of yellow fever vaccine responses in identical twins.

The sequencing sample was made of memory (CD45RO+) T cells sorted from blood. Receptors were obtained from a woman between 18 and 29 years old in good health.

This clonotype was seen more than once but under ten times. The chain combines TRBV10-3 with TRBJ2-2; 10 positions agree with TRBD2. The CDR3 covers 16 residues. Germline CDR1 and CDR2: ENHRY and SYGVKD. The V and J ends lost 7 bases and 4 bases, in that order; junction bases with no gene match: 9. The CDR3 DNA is TGTGCCATCACCCCCCTAGCGGGAGATGGCACCGGGGAGCTGTTTTTT. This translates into CAITPLAGDGTGELFF.

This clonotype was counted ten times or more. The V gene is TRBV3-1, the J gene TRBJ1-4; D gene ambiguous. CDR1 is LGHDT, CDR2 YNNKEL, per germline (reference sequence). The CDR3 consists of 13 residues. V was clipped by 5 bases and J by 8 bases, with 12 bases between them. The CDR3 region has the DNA TGTGCCAGCAGCTCGGACCCCAAGGAAAAACTGTTTTTT. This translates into CASSSDPKEKLFF.

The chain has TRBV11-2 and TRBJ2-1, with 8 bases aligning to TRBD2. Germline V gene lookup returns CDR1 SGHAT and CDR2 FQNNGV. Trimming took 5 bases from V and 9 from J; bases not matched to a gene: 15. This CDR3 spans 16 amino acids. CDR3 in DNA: TGTGCCAGCAGCCAGGATAGCGGGGCCTTTGGGGGTGAGCAGTTCTTC. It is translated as CASSQDSGAFGGEQFF.

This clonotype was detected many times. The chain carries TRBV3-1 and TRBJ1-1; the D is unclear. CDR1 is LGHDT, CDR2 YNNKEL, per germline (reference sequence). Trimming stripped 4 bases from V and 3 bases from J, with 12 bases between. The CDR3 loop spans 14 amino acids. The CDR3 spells CASSPFGRDTEAFF. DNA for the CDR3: TGTGCCAGCAGCCCGTTTGGGAGGGACACTGAAGCTTTCTTT. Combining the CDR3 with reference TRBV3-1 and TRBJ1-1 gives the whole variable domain DTAVSQTPKYLVTQMGNDKSIKCEQNLGHDTMYWYKQDSKKFLKIMFSYNNKELIINETVPNRFSPKSPDKAHLNLHINSLELGDSAVYFCASSPFGRDTEAFFGQGTRLTVV.

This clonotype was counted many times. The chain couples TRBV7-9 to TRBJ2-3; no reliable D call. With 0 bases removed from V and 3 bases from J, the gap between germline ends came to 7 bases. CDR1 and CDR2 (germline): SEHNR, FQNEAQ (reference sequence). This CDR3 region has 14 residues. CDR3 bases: TGTGCCAGCAGCTTAGCGTCTTGGACAGATACGCAGTATTTT. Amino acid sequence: CASSLASWTDTQYF.

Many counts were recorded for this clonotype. The CDR3 DNA follows: TGTGCCAGCAGTTATAGCATAGGACTAGATACCCTAGCCAAAAACATTCAGTACTTC. Encoded protein: CASSYSIGLDTLAKNIQYF. The V and J genes are TRBV6-2 or TRBV6-3 and TRBJ2-4; the match to TRBD2 covers 7 bases. CDR3 length: 19 amino acids. CDR1 is MNHEY, CDR2 SVGEGT, per germline. V dropped 3 bases and J dropped 0; count of bases not matched to a gene: 14.

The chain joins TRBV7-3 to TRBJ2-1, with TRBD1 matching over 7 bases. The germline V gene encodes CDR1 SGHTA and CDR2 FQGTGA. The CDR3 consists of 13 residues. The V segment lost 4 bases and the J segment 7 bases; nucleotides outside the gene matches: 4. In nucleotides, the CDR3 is TGTGCCAGCAGCTATGGGACAGCTAATGAGCAGTTCTTC. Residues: CASSYGTANEQFF.

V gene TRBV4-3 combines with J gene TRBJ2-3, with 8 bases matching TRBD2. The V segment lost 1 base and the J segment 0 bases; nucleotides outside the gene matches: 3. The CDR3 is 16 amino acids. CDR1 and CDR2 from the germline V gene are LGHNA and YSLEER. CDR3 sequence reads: CASSQVAGTSTDTQYF. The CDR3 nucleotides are TGCGCCAGCAGCCAAGTAGCGGGGACTAGCACAGATACGCAGTATTTT.

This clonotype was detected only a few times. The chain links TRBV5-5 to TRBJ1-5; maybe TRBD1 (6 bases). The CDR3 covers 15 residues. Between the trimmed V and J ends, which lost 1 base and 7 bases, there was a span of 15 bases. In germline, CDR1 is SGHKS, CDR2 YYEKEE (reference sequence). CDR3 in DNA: TGTGCCAGCAGCTTGACTACAGGGCAGAAACAGCCCCAGCATTTT. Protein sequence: CASSLTTGQKQPQHF.

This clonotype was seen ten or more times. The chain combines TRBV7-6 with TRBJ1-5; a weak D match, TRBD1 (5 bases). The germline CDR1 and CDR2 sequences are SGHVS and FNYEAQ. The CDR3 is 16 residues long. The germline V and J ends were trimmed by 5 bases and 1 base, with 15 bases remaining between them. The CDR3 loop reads CASSRDGGVSNQPQHF. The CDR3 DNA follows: TGTGCCAGCAGCAGAGACGGGGGGGTGAGCAATCAGCCCCAGCATTTT.

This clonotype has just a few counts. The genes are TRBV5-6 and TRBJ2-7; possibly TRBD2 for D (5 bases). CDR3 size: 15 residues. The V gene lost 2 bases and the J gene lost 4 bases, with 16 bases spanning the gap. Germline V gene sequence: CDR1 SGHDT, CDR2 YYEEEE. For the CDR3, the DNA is TGTGCCAGCAGCTTCCGGGCCACGGGGTATTACGAGCAGTACTTC. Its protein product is CASSFRATGYYEQYF.

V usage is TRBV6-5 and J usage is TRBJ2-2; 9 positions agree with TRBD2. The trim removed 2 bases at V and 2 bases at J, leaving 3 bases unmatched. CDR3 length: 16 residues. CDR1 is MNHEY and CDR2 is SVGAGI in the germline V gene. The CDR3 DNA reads TGTGCCAGCAGTTACGTAGCGGGGGCTAACACCGGGGAGCTGTTTTTT. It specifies CASSYVAGANTGELFF.

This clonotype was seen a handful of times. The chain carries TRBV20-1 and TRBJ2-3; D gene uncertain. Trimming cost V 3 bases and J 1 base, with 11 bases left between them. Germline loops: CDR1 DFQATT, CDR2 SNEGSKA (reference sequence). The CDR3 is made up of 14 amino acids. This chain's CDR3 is CSARTWSRTDTQYF. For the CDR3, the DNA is TGCAGTGCTAGGACTTGGTCCCGCACAGATACGCAGTATTTT.

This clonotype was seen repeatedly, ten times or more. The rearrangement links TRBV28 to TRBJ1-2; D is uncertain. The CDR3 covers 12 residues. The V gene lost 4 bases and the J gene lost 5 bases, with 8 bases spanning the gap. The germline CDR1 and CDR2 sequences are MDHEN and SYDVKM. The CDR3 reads CASSSTVYGYTF. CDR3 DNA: TGTGCCAGCAGTTCGACGGTTTATGGCTACACCTTC.

The DNA for the CDR3 is TGTGCCACCAGCAGCGGACACTTGAATACCTACGAGCAGTACTTC. It encodes CATSSGHLNTYEQYF. The V gene is TRBV15, the J gene TRBJ2-7, with D perhaps TRBD1 (5 bases). Germline CDR1 LNHNV, CDR2 YYDKDF (reference sequence). CDR3 length: 15 residues. Trimming shortened V by 3 bases and J by 2 bases, and 14 bases separated the two germline ends.

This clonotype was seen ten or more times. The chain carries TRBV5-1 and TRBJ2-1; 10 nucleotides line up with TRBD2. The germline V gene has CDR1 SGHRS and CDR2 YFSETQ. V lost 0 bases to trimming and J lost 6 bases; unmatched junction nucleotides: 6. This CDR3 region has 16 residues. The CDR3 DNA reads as TGCGCCAGCAGCTTGGCCGGGACTAGCGAATTCAATGAGCAGTTCTTC. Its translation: CASSLAGTSEFNEQFF.

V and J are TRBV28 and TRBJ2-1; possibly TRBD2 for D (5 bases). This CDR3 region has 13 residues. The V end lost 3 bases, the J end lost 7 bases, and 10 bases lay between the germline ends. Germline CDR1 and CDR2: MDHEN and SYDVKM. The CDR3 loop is CASSFSGINEQFF. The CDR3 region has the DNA TGTGCCAGCAGTTTCTCGGGGATAAATGAGCAGTTCTTC.

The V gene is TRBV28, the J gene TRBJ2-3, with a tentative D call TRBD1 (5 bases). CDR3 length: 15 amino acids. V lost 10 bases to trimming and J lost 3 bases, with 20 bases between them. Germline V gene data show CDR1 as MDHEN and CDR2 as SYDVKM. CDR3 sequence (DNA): TGTGCCATTAAGGGGATGAGTGTTGGGACAGATACGCAGTATTTT. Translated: CAIKGMSVGTDTQYF. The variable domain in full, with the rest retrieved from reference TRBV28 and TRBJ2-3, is DVKVTQSSRYLVKRTGEKVFLECVQDMDHENMFWYRQDPGLGLRLIYFSYDVKMKEKGDIPEGYSVSREKKERFSLILESASTNQTSMYLCAIKGMSVGTDTQYFGPGTRLTVL.

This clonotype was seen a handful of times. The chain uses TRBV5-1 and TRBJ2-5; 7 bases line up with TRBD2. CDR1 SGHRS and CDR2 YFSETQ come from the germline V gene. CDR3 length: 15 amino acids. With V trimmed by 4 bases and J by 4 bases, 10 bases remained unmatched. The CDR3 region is CASSPGGTGRETQYF. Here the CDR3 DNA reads TGCGCCAGCAGCCCCGGGGGGACGGGACGAGAGACCCAGTACTTC.

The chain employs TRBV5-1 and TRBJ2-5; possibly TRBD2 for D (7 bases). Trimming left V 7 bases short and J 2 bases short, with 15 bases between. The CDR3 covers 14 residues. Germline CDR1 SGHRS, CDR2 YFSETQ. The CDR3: CASGGGRPQETQYF. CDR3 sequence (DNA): TGCGCCAGCGGGGGGGGCAGGCCTCAAGAGACCCAGTACTTC.

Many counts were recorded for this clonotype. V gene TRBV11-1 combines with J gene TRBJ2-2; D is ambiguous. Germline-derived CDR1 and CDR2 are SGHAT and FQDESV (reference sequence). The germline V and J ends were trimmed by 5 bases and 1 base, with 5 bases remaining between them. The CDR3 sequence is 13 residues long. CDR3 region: CASSPRNTGELFF. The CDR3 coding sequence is TGTGCCAGCAGCCCAAGGAACACCGGGGAGCTGTTTTTT.

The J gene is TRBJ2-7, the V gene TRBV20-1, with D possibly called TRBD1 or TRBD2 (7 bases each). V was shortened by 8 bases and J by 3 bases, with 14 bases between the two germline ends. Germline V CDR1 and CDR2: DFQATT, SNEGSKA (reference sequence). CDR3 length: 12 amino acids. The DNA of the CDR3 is TGCAGTTCGCAGGGGGGGTTCTACGAGCAGTACTTC. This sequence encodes CSSQGGFYEQYF.

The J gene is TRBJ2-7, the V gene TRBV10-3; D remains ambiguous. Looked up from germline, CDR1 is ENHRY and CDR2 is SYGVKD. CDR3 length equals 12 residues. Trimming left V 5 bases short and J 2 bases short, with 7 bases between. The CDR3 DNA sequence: TGTGCCATCAGTCTCGACACCTACGAGCAGTACTTC. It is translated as CAISLDTYEQYF.

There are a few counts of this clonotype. CDR3 in amino acids: CASSFSADYSTDTQYF. The CDR3 region has the DNA TGTGCCAGCAGCTTTTCGGCAGACTATAGCACAGATACGCAGTATTTT. The J gene is TRBJ2-3, the V gene TRBV5-6; D possibly corresponds to TRBD2 (5 bases). Germline V gene lookup returns CDR1 SGHDT and CDR2 YYEEEE. The CDR3 loop spans 16 amino acids. V was trimmed by 2 bases and J by 0 bases, leaving 13 bases between them.

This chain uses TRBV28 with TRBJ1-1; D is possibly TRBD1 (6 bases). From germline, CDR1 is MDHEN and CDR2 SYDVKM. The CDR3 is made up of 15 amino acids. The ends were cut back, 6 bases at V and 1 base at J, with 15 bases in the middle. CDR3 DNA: TGTGCCAGCAGGGATACCGGGACAAGGAACACTGAAGCTTTCTTT. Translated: CASRDTGTRNTEAFF.